This T cell receptor beta chain was captured in a study of T cells after yellow fever vaccination. Points from the study as a whole: Among primary-vaccination clones, most reappeared after the booster, at 96% for CD4 and 85% to 90% for CD8. Across the CD4 and CD8 compartments, a small share of clonotypes was present in both. Abundant clonotypes from the bulk population could have been carried over as contaminants into FACS-sorted repertoires.

The CDR3 length is 15 residues. Germline CDR1 LGHNA, CDR2 YNFKEQ. The V segment lost 4 bases and the J segment 3 bases; nucleotides outside the gene matches: 8. This clonotype has at least ten counts. The antigen is unknown. 5'RACE template switching generated TCR cDNA, adding a universal primer site and UMIs. TCRdb re-analysed the 5' RACE reads in MiXCR, keeping a single row per CDR3 protein. The table records about 260,000 distinct CDR3 sequences, roughly 13% of them present only once. The specimen comprised CD4+ T cells sorted from PBMCs, sampled 45 days after the yellow fever booster vaccination. V and J are TRBV4-2 and TRBJ2-7; 8 bases map to TRBD2. This clonotype was obtained from a man aged 30 to 39 who received the YFV17D yellow fever vaccine. The CDR3 protein is CASSPSAGGRYEQYF. The DNA for the CDR3 is TGTGCCAGCAGCCCCTCTGCGGGAGGACGCTACGAGCAGTACTTC.